Presented here are 2 T cell receptor beta chains from one specimen sequenced in a study of blood T cell repertoires in COVID-19. Here immunoSEQ multiplex PCR was the method, and the copy in TCRdb shows in-frame clones only, minus some. The sample has over 45,000 clones; 90% to 95% are singletons. Sequencing was carried out using peripheral blood. The receptors originated from a man over 45 with acute or convalescent COVID-19.

The CDR3 bases are TGTGCCAGTAGTTTATCCGGACAGGGGAGGCAGCCCCAGCATTTT. Protein sequence: CASSLSGQGRQPQHF. The chain carries TRBV19 and TRBJ1-5; 9 bases are shared with TRBD1. This CDR3 contains 15 residues. Looked up from germline, CDR1 is LNHDA and CDR2 is SQIVND (reference sequence). V lost 5 bases to trimming and J lost 7 bases; unmatched junction nucleotides: 9.

This clone was recorded only once. The chain has TRBV27 and TRBJ2-7; D is undetermined. Per the germline V gene, CDR1 is MNHEY and CDR2 is SMNVEV (reference sequence). This CDR3 comprises 15 residues. Trimming stripped 0 bases from V and 5 bases from J, with 14 bases between. The CDR3 here is CASSLSQNLFHEQYF. Here the CDR3 DNA reads TGTGCCAGCAGTTTATCTCAAAACTTATTCCACGAGCAGTACTTC.